This TCR beta chain comes out of a study of shared clonotypes between healthy human individuals. Study-level findings and limits: A few donors shared approximately 5% of their naive CD4 clonotypes.

Genomic DNA belonging to each subset was distributed in equal measure over several immunoSEQ plates. Per the authors' pipeline: Filtering was not the same, since immunoSEQ gave junction-only sequences without quality scores. The data were produced by immunoSEQ multiplex PCR, yet TCRdb's version contains in-frame clones alone and is incomplete. The D gene and trimming were derived from the DNA, and the V and J assignments and clone size from that table. The sample contains approximately 810,000 clones, about 92% of which appear only once. Terminally differentiated effector memory CD45RA+ cells were excluded from the naive CD8 cells, which were CD45RO-negative and positively selected for CCR7. As concerns this clone: The antigen remains undetermined.

The sample was naive CD8+ T cells sorted from blood. The sequence came from a young man in good health.

The CDR3 protein is CASAHRGYNEQFF. DNA for the CDR3: TGTGCCAGCGCCCACCGAGGGTACAATGAGCAGTTCTTC. V and J are TRBV6-6 and TRBJ2-1; TRBD2 might be the D (5 bases). Germline V gives CDR1 MNHNY, CDR2 SVGAGI (reference sequence). Trimming stripped 8 bases from V and 4 bases from J, with 12 bases between. The CDR3 contains 13 residues.